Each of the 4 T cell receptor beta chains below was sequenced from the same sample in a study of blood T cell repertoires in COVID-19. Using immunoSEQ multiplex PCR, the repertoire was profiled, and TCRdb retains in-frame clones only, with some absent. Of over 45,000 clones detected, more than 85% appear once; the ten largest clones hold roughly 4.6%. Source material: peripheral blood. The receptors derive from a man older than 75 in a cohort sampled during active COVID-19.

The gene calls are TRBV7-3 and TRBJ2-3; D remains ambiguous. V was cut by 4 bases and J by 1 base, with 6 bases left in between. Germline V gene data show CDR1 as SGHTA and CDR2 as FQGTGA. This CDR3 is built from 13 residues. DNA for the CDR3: TGTGCCAGCAGCTCGTCCGGCACAGATACGCAGTATTTT. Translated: CASSSSGTDTQYF.

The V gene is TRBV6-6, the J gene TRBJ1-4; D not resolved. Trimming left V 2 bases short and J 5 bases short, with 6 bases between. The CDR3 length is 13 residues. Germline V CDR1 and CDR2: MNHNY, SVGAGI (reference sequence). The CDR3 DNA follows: TGTGCCAGCAGTTACAGCAGGAATGAAAAACTGTTTTTT. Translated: CASSYSRNEKLFF.

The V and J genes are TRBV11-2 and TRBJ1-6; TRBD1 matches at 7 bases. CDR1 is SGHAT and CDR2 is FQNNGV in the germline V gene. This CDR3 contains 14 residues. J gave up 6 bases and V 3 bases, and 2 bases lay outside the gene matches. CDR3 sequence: CASSLGQLNSPLHF. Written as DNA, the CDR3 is TGTGCCAGCAGCTTGGGACAGCTTAATTCACCCCTCCACTTT. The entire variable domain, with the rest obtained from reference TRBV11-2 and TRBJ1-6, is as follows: EAGVAQSPRYKIIEKRQSVAFWCNPISGHATLYWYQQILGQGPKLLIQFQNNGVVDDSQLPKDRFSAERLKGVDSTLKIQPAKLEDSAVYLCASSLGQLNSPLHFGNGTRLTVT.

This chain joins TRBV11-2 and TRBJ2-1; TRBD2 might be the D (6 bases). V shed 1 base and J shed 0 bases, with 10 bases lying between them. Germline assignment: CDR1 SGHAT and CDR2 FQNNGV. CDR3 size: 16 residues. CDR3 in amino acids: CASSLARAGSYNEQFF. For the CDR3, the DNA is TGTGCCAGCAGCTTAGCGCGAGCGGGCTCCTACAATGAGCAGTTCTTC.